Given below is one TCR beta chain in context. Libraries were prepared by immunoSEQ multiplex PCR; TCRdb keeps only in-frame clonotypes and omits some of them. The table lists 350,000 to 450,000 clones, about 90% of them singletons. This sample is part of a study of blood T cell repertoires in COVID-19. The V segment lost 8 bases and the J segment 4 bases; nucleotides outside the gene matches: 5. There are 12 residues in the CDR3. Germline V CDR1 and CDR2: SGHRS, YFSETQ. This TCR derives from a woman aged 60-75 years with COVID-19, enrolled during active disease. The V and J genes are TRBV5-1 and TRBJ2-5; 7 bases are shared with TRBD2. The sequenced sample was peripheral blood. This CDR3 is CASRPGGETQYF. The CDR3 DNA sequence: TGCGCCAGTAGGCCGGGGGGAGAGACCCAGTACTTC.